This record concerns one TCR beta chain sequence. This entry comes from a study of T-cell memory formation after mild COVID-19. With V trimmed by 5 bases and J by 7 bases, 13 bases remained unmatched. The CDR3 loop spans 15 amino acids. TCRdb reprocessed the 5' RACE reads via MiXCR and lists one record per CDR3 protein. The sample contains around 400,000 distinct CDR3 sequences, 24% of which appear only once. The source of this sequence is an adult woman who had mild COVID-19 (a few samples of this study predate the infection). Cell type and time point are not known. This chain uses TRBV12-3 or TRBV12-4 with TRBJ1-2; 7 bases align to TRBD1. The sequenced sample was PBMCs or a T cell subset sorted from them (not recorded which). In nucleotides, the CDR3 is TGTGCCAGCAGTCCCCCATGGCAGGGGGGTTTTGGCTACACCTTC. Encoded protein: CASSPPWQGGFGYTF.